The rows below give T cell receptor beta chains drawn from one sample of a study of T cell repertoires in cytomegalovirus infection. TCRdb re-derived calls from the reads in MiXCR, one entry per CDR3 protein. Of some 800,000 distinct CDR3 sequences in the sample, about 27% are singletons; the top ten hold around 13%. The antigens for these receptors are not known. The sample here was cultured CD8+ T cells from PBMCs, taken from culture after CMV antigen stimulation. The receptors shown here come from a human donor in good health (CMV status not recorded). Some clones in this sample may be carry-over from other donors' samples. Each CDR3 is given without its conserved first and last residue. Rows may omit the clone size; those that give it use once, few, many or a size class.

TRBV19	-	TRBJ2-3	VSSIATTDTQY
TRBV14	few	TRBJ2-3	ASSQEGQVTDTQY
TRBV28	few	TRBJ2-5	ASSSGQSVQETQY
TRBV27	many	TRBJ1-6	ASTLSWGANSPLH
TRBV7-8	-	TRBJ2-5	ASSEGGYQETQY
TRBV19	-	TRBJ2-4	ASSIPGIAKNIQY
TRBV4-1	-	TRBJ1-6	ASSYDRSSYNSPLH
TRBV9	-	TRBJ2-5	ASTPTGGSVETQY
TRBV14	-	TRBJ2-5	ASSHPYGGPQETQY
TRBV15	-	TRBJ2-3	ATSRGGTQDTQY
TRBV20-1	-	TRBJ1-6	SADRGDNSPLH
TRBV11-2	-	TRBJ2-3	ADEGGSSDTQY
TRBV6-2/TRBV6-3	-	TRBJ1-5	ASSYAGLSNQPQH
TRBV4-1	few	TRBJ2-2	ASSQATGITGELF
TRBV7-9	few	TRBJ2-1	ASSARRGLARNEQF
TRBV6-5	few	TRBJ1-1	ASSYPSRNTEAF
TRBV10-3	-	TRBJ2-3	AISKDRADTQY
TRBV6-5	-	TRBJ1-2	ASHGTLAGYT
TRBV12-3/TRBV12-4	-	TRBJ1-5	ASSFGSPNQPQH
TRBV6-1	-	TRBJ1-1	ASSEGGYVLNTEAF
TRBV6-6	-	TRBJ1-6	ASRGLGENSPLH
TRBV27	-	TRBJ2-3	ASSLSLAGTGTDTQY
TRBV6-5	few	TRBJ1-5	ASKGTELSNQPQH
TRBV6-1	-	TRBJ2-2	ASNTGTGGTGELF
TRBV7-9	-	TRBJ2-3	ASSLGSITDTQY
TRBV4-1	-	TRBJ2-7	ASSHGQGFYEQY
TRBV27	-	TRBJ1-2	ASRGQPGGYT
TRBV7-4	-	TRBJ2-3	ASSLGGTGDDTQY
TRBV19	few	TRBJ1-2	ASSDHRDRFDYGYT
TRBV6-1	few	TRBJ1-5	ASSETRNSNQPQH
TRBV27	few	TRBJ1-1	ASSKYTLPDDTEAF
TRBV5-6	-	TRBJ2-3	ASSLWTGANTDTQY
TRBV10-3	-	TRBJ2-7	AISIRTGAAYEQY
TRBV5-5	few	TRBJ2-7	ASSLVMGNRIEQY
TRBV10-3	-	TRBJ1-3	AIRTVDRSSGNTIY
TRBV28	-	TRBJ2-2	ASSSTLASGELF
TRBV7-9	many	TRBJ1-5	ASSLRLRDSDSNQPQH
TRBV12-3/TRBV12-4	-	TRBJ2-7	ASSFTGSIAYEQY
TRBV19	-	TRBJ2-5	ASSARPGTLQETQY